Each of the 14 T cell receptor beta chains below was sequenced from the same sample in a study of CD8+CD57+ T cells in acquired aplastic anemia. Genomic DNA constituted the template upon which TCR beta VDJ and CDR3 profiling was performed. TCRdb fed the reads into MiXCR, producing one record per CDR3 protein. Of 260,000 or so distinct CDR3 sequences in the sample, approximately 86% were seen once. Sequencing involved patients with CD8+CD57+ cell expansion previously shown by flow cytometry. Sequencing input: sorted CD4+, CD8+, or CD8+CD57+ T cells (not recorded which) from PBMCs. The receptors shown here come from a human donor with aplastic anemia.

The chain has TRBV19 and TRBJ1-6; no clear D. Per germline, CDR1 LNHDA and CDR2 SQIVND (reference sequence). The CDR3 totals 16 residues. Trimming took off 9 bases at V and 2 bases at J, with 17 bases between the two ends. CDR3 loop: CASSAESATYNSPLHF. Here the CDR3 DNA reads TGTGCCAGCAGCGCGGAGAGCGCCACCTATAATTCACCCCTCCACTTT.

As to this clonotype: This is likely a read error, given that the CDR3 carries no conserved phenylalanine or tryptophan at its end. The DNA is left out, because the CDR3 cannot be placed on it with certainty; the CDR3 is given as TCRdb lists it. The chain is built from TRBV7-9 and TRBJ1-2. Including both end residues, the CDR3 is 13 amino acids long. From germline, CDR1 is SEHNR and CDR2 FQNEAQ (reference sequence). CDR3 protein: CASSQGLAGGYTE.

For this clonotype: Germline is not matched at one junction end, which may reflect a read error. The chain is built from TRBV2 and TRBJ2-3; possible D gene TRBD2, 7 bases. The CDR3 covers 13 residues. CDR1 is SNHLY, CDR2 FYNNEI, per germline. CDR3 residues: CASSDGGLGNTIF. In DNA, the CDR3 is TGTGCCAGCAGTGACGGGGGGCTAGGAAACACCATTTTT.

The chain is built from TRBV6-5 and TRBJ1-2; D gene unclear. CDR1 is MNHEY, CDR2 SVGAGI, per germline. Trimming removed 2 bases at V and 5 bases at J, with 12 bases between. The CDR3 has 14 amino acids. Written as DNA, the CDR3 is TGTGCCAGCAGTTACCCCAATGGAGAATATGGCTACACCTTC. Residues: CASSYPNGEYGYTF.

This clonotype was picked up a small number of times. This chain uses TRBV20-1 with TRBJ1-2; TRBD1 might be the D (5 bases). V was trimmed by 6 bases and J by 7 bases, leaving 15 bases between them. The CDR3 has 12 residues. Germline values: CDR1 DFQATT, CDR2 SNEGSKA (reference sequence). The CDR3 loop reads CSAHRGESGYTF. The DNA for the CDR3 is TGCAGTGCCCATCGGGGGGAGAGTGGCTACACCTTC.

Concerning this clonotype: Since the CDR3 does not end with the conserved phenylalanine or tryptophan, this likely comes from a read error. The DNA is left out, because the CDR3 cannot be placed on it with certainty; the CDR3 is given as TCRdb lists it. This chain joins TRBV7-3 and TRBJ2-3; the D call of TRBD1 is as the table states it, not checked on the DNA. From germline, CDR1 is SGHTA and CDR2 FQGTGA. The CDR3 sequence runs 13 residues, both termini included. CDR3 loop: CASSLSGSYGANV.

The chain combines TRBV7-8 with TRBJ2-7; possibly TRBD2 for D (5 bases). Germline CDR1 is SGHVS and CDR2 is FQNEAQ. The CDR3 totals 15 residues. V lost 6 bases, J lost 13 bases, and 28 bases lay in between. This CDR3 is CASSELERPVNEYYF. In nucleotides, the CDR3 is TGTGCCAGCAGTGAACTAGAACGTCCCGTCAACGAGTATTACTTC.

Concerning this clonotype itself: A junction boundary mismatches the germline segment, possibly from a read error. The rearrangement joins TRBV9 to TRBJ2-3, with 8 positions matching TRBD1. The CDR3 consists of 14 residues. Germline loops: CDR1 SGDLS, CDR2 YYNGEE. CDR3: CASSVGDGQGGHNF. The CDR3 nucleotides are TGTGCCAGCAGCGTGGGGGACGGACAGGGAGGACACAATTTT.

A few counts support this clonotype. This chain uses TRBV9 with TRBJ2-3; TRBD1 agrees at 10 bases. Germline assignment: CDR1 SGDLS and CDR2 YYNGEE. This CDR3 is built from 15 residues. V was clipped by 0 bases and J by 4 bases; unmatched bases: 2. CDR3 protein: CASSVGQGAADTQYF. The CDR3 nucleotides are TGTGCCAGCAGCGTAGGACAGGGGGCTGCAGATACGCAGTATTTT.

Remarks on this clonotype: No conserved phenylalanine or tryptophan ends this CDR3, so it is likely a read error. No DNA is shown, since the ends of the CDR3 on it are uncertain; the CDR3 is the one TCRdb lists. The V gene is TRBV6-4, the J gene TRBJ1-4. The CDR3 sequence runs 17 residues, both termini included. Per germline, CDR1 MRHNA and CDR2 SNTAGT. CDR3 in amino acids: CAISDLAGEQNTQKLVL.

The genes are TRBV9 and TRBJ2-7; D unresolved. V lost 3 bases and J lost 4, with 11 bases in between. CDR1 is SGDLS, CDR2 YYNGEE, per germline. The CDR3 totals 13 residues. The CDR3 loop reads CASSGGTQYEQYF. The CDR3 DNA reads as TGTGCCAGCAGCGGAGGAACTCAGTACGAGCAGTACTTC.

This clonotype was seen a handful of times. Germline and junction disagree at one end, which may indicate a read error. The chain links TRBV6-4 to TRBJ2-5; possibly TRBD2 for D (5 bases). The CDR3 loop spans 12 amino acids. In germline, CDR1 is MRHNA, CDR2 SNTAGT. The CDR3 region is CATSRRGETQYF. DNA for the CDR3: TGTGCCACCAGTCGACGGGGAGAGACCCAGTACTTC.

On this clonotype: The CDR3 end shows no conserved phenylalanine or tryptophan, and so a read error is likely. It is unclear where the CDR3 begins or ends on the DNA, so no DNA is shown, and the CDR3 is as TCRdb lists it. The chain has TRBV7-2 and TRBJ1-2. The CDR3 region is 13 residues in length, termini included. Germline V gene lookup returns CDR1 SGHTA and CDR2 FQGNSA. The chain's CDR3 is CASSQAGAGDTQY.

The rearrangement uses TRBV15 and TRBJ2-3, with D unclear. V lost 4 bases and J 5 bases, leaving 13 bases between the germline ends. The CDR3 consists of 14 residues. Germline V gene lookup returns CDR1 LNHNV and CDR2 YYDKDF (reference sequence). This chain's CDR3 is CATSIGREQDTQYF. CDR3 sequence (DNA): TGTGCCACCAGCATAGGCAGAGAGCAAGATACGCAGTATTTT.